This T cell receptor beta chain was identified in a study of blood T cell repertoires in COVID-19. Study context: PBMCs, B-cell-depleted T cells, or T cells were the source of the cDNA or gDNA that made up the material.

Everyone who took part was roughly 18 to 90 years old, and they came from 24 US areas. Grouping used clinical history reported by participants in a survey and questionnaire. The CDR3 has 16 amino acids. The V gene's germline CDR1 is MNHEY and CDR2 SVGEGT. With V trimmed by 5 bases and J by 2 bases, 5 bases remained unmatched. Here immunoSEQ multiplex PCR was the method, and the copy in TCRdb shows in-frame clones only, minus some. This sample has over 300,000 clones; 88% occur once, and the top ten carry more than 0.9%. The chain is built from TRBV6-2 or TRBV6-3 and TRBJ2-3, with 12 bases fitting TRBD2. The sequence was obtained from a woman aged 25 to 39 with acute COVID-19. Material for sequencing was PBMCs or T cells enriched from blood (not recorded which). CDR3 amino acids: CASSRTSGGPTDTQYF. The CDR3 bases are TGTGCCAGCAGTCGAACTAGCGGGGGGCCCACAGATACGCAGTATTTT.